The 21 T cell receptor beta chains below all came from one sample that was sequenced in a study of T cell changes during pregnancy in multiple sclerosis (dated by TCRdb to the late 2010s). Libraries were made using the immunoSEQ multiplex PCR assay. This is the immuneACCESS table as TCRdb keeps it, with only in-frame sequences that have V and J called. A part of the clones is gone; compared with another copy, unresolved V genes explain less than half, and the rest is unexplained. The sample contains tens of thousands of clones, about 91% of them found a single time. Roughly 4% of the sample belongs to the ten largest clones. The sample here was PBMCs, taken in the first trimester of pregnancy. The receptors shown here come from a female donor in good health, serving as a control in a pregnancy study. Some clones in this sample may be carry-over from other donors' samples.

The chain links TRBV7-9 to TRBJ2-7, with D perhaps matching TRBD2 (7 bases). V lost 0 bases and J 0 bases, leaving 12 bases between the germline ends. The germline V gene encodes CDR1 SEHNR and CDR2 FQNEAQ (reference sequence). This CDR3 spans 16 amino acids. The chain's CDR3 is CASSLAGGASSYEQYF. CDR3 nucleotides: TGTGCCAGCAGCTTAGCTGGGGGGGCCAGCTCCTACGAGCAGTACTTC.

The rearrangement links TRBV9 to TRBJ1-3; the D gene is possibly TRBD1 (5 bases). From germline, CDR1 is SGDLS and CDR2 YYNGEE. The CDR3 has 15 amino acids. V dropped 1 base and J dropped 7 bases, with 15 bases sitting between them. The CDR3 nucleotides read TGTGCCAGCAGCGTATGGGGCATAACCGGGAACACCATATATTTT. This translates into CASSVWGITGNTIYF. Using reference TRBV9 and TRBJ1-3 for the parts outside the CDR3, the full variable domain is DSGVTQTPKHLITATGQRVTLRCSPRSGDLSVYWYQQSLDQGLQFLIQYYNGEERAKGNILERFSAQQFPDLHSELNLSSLELGDSALYFCASSVWGITGNTIYFGEGSWLTVV.

The CDR3 coding sequence is TGTGCCAGCAGTCCAGGGTCTCAGGCTTTCTTT. It yields the protein CASSPGSQAFF. The gene calls are TRBV6-1 and TRBJ1-1; TRBD1 is a possible D gene (5 bases). Trimming took 5 bases from V and 11 from J, leaving 12 bases between them. Germline V gene data show CDR1 as MNHNS and CDR2 as SASEGT. This CDR3 is built from 11 residues.

The J gene is TRBJ2-7, the V gene TRBV15, with TRBD2 as a possible D gene (6 bases). Trimming cost V 0 bases and J 6 bases, with 12 bases left between them. Germline V lookup: CDR1 LNHNV, CDR2 YYDKDF (reference sequence). The CDR3 spans 14 residues. CDR3: CATSRDGGTLEQYF. The CDR3 DNA reads TGTGCCACCAGCAGAGACGGGGGTACGCTCGAGCAGTACTTC.

The sample holds one count of this clone. The chain combines TRBV7-2 with TRBJ2-1; 10 bases align to TRBD1. CDR1 and CDR2 (germline): SGHTA, FQGNSA. V was clipped by 5 bases and J by 9 bases; unmatched bases: 10. There are 15 residues in the CDR3. CDR3 region: CASSPRQGARGEQFF. In DNA, the CDR3 is TGTGCCAGCAGCCCCAGACAGGGGGCGAGGGGTGAGCAGTTCTTC.

The chain combines TRBV13 with TRBJ2-7; 15 nucleotides match TRBD2. Per germline, CDR1 PRHDT and CDR2 FYEKMQ (reference sequence). This CDR3 region has 17 residues. Germline trimming cut 5 bases from V and 4 bases from J; bases unmatched to any gene: 9. CDR3 region: CASSPGLAGGPRYEQYF. The DNA of the CDR3 is TGTGCCAGCAGCCCGGGACTAGCGGGGGGCCCTAGGTACGAGCAGTACTTC.

V gene TRBV9 combines with J gene TRBJ1-3, with D possibly TRBD1 on 5 matching bases. Trimming pared 5 bases from V and 1 base from J, leaving 13 bases between. Germline lookup yields CDR1 SGDLS and CDR2 YYNGEE. The CDR3 consists of 15 residues. The CDR3 is CASSPQGASGNTIYF. CDR3 DNA sequence: TGTGCCAGCAGTCCCCAGGGCGCTTCTGGAAACACCATATATTTT.

V gene TRBV6-5 combines with J gene TRBJ2-5, with 7 nucleotides matching TRBD2. Germline CDR1 MNHEY, CDR2 SVGAGI. Trimming cost V 6 bases and J 1 base; bases outside gene matches: 5. The CDR3 runs 14 residues. In DNA form, the CDR3 reads TGTGCCAGCAGCCCCGGACTAGGCCAAGAGACCCAGTACTTC. Translated, it gives CASSPGLGQETQYF.

The chain couples TRBV28 to TRBJ1-6; no definite D call. Germline CDR1 MDHEN, CDR2 SYDVKM. Trimming pared 1 base from V and 4 bases from J, leaving 20 bases between. This CDR3 spans 19 amino acids. CDR3 residues: CASSLYPGIGSGYNSPLHF. CDR3 nucleotides: TGTGCCAGCAGTTTATATCCCGGGATCGGCAGTGGGTATAATTCACCCCTCCACTTT.

This chain joins TRBV7-2 and TRBJ1-3; D ambiguous. The CDR3 sequence is 13 residues long. Germline CDR1 reads SGHTA; CDR2 reads FQGNSA. V lost 5 bases, J lost 3 bases, and 8 bases lay in between. CDR3 nucleotides: TGTGCCAGCAGCACCCGGGTTGGAAACACCATATATTTT. It translates to CASSTRVGNTIYF.

This chain connects TRBV11-3 to TRBJ2-5; 10 bases match TRBD2. Trimming at V came to 7 bases and at J to 5 bases, leaving 13 bases not matched to a gene. The germline V gene has CDR1 SGHNT and CDR2 YENEEA. This CDR3 has 16 residues. The CDR3 protein is CASNNPQREGRETQYF. CDR3 in DNA: TGTGCCAGCAACAACCCCCAGCGGGAGGGGCGGGAGACCCAGTACTTC. The variable domain in full, with the rest retrieved from reference TRBV11-3 and TRBJ2-5, is EAGVVQSPRYKIIEKKQPVAFWCNPISGHNTLYWYLQNLGQGPELLIRYENEEAVDDSQLPKDRFSAERLKGVDSTLKIQPAELGDSAVYLCASNNPQREGRETQYFGPGTRLLVL.

The chain uses TRBV5-1 and TRBJ2-7, with TRBD1 matching 9 bases. Per germline, CDR1 SGHRS and CDR2 YFSETQ. The J segment lost 3 bases and the V segment lost 2 bases, leaving 3 bases of the junction unmatched. The CDR3 runs 14 residues. The CDR3 coding sequence is TGCGCCAGCAGCTTAGGACAGGGGCGCTACGAGCAGTACTTC. It specifies CASSLGQGRYEQYF.

This CDR3 reads CASSIGAGESYGYTF. The DNA for the CDR3 is TGTGCCAGTAGTATAGGGGCAGGGGAATCCTATGGCTACACCTTC. The J gene is TRBJ1-2, the V gene TRBV19; the D gene is possibly TRBD1 (6 bases). V lost 1 base to trimming and J lost 4 bases, with 13 bases between them. There are 15 residues in the CDR3. Per the germline V gene, CDR1 is LNHDA and CDR2 is SQIVND (reference sequence).

This clone has a single count. This chain connects TRBV18 to TRBJ2-1, with a tentative D call TRBD2 (7 bases). Per germline, CDR1 KGHSH and CDR2 LQKENI. Trimming left V 8 bases short and J 7 bases short, with 15 bases between. This CDR3 comprises 13 residues. CDR3 sequence reads: CASPGEGTNEQFF. The CDR3 DNA follows: TGTGCCAGCCCAGGGGAGGGCACTAATGAGCAGTTCTTC. The entire variable domain, with the rest obtained from reference TRBV18 and TRBJ2-1, is as follows: NAGVMQNPRHLVRRRGQEARLRCSPMKGHSHVYWYRQLPEEGLKFMVYLQKENIIDESGMPKERFSAEFPKEGPSILRIQQVVRGDSAAYFCASPGEGTNEQFFGPGTRLTVL.

This chain connects TRBV4-1 to TRBJ1-5, with D possibly TRBD1 on 6 matching bases. Between the trimmed V and J ends, which lost 1 base and 2 bases, there was a span of 9 bases. The CDR3 runs 15 residues. CDR1 MGHRA and CDR2 YSYEKL come from the germline V gene. CDR3 in amino acids: CASSQAPGGNQPQHF. The CDR3 coding sequence is TGCGCCAGCAGCCAAGCGCCAGGGGGCAATCAGCCCCAGCATTTT.

The chain combines TRBV27 with TRBJ2-1; TRBD1 is a possible D gene (6 bases). CDR3 length: 12 amino acids. Trimming removed 2 bases from V and 7 bases from J, with 6 bases in between. Germline CDR1 MNHEY, CDR2 SMNVEV (reference sequence). The CDR3 loop reads CASSLRGNEQFF. The CDR3 region has the DNA TGTGCCAGCAGTTTAAGGGGGAATGAGCAGTTCTTC.

The gene calls are TRBV18 and TRBJ2-3; 10 nucleotides line up with TRBD2. This CDR3 has 15 amino acids. Trimming at V came to 2 bases and at J to 6 bases, leaving 5 bases not matched to a gene. From germline, CDR1 is KGHSH and CDR2 LQKENI. The CDR3 is CASSPTSGVGDTQYF. CDR3 sequence (DNA): TGTGCCAGCTCACCAACTAGCGGGGTAGGGGATACGCAGTATTTT.

The chain combines TRBV29-1 with TRBJ2-7, with D possibly matching TRBD1 (6 bases). CDR3 length equals 14 residues. Trimming took off 2 bases at V and 1 base at J, with 12 bases between the two ends. From germline, CDR1 is SQVTM and CDR2 ANQGSEA. The CDR3 protein is CSVERSRGSYEQYF. DNA of the CDR3: TGCAGCGTTGAACGGTCCAGGGGTTCCTACGAGCAGTACTTC.

The V call is TRBV27, the J call TRBJ1-6; no clear D gene. The length of the CDR3 is 19 residues. Germline V CDR1 and CDR2: MNHEY, SMNVEV (reference sequence). V was shortened by 2 bases and J by 0 bases, with 17 bases between the two germline ends. This CDR3 is CASSLGVADPSSYNSPLHF. DNA for the CDR3: TGTGCCAGCAGTTTAGGAGTGGCAGACCCGAGCTCCTATAATTCACCCCTCCACTTT.

The chain links TRBV7-9 to TRBJ2-3; 10 bases align to TRBD2. J gave up 5 bases and V 2 bases, and 7 bases lay outside the gene matches. Per germline, CDR1 SEHNR and CDR2 FQNEAQ (reference sequence). CDR3 length: 16 amino acids. CDR3 coding DNA: TGTGCCAGCAGCTTAATAAGCGGGGGGGCGGGAGATACGCAGTATTTT. Translation gives CASSLISGGAGDTQYF.

This clone was picked up one time. The chain is built from TRBV7-9 and TRBJ2-7; tentatively, D is TRBD2 (5 bases). Germline V CDR1 and CDR2: SEHNR, FQNEAQ (reference sequence). This CDR3 region has 14 residues. V was trimmed by 5 bases and J by 1 base, leaving 12 bases between them. This CDR3 is CASSRVRGSYEQYF. CDR3 DNA sequence: TGTGCCAGCAGCCGGGTTCGGGGATCCTACGAGCAGTACTTC.